The next 5 T cell receptor beta chains were all read from a single sample in a study of breast tumors, draining lymph nodes, adjacent tissues. The lymph nodes were axillary draining lymph nodes from breast cancer patients. MiXCR, run by TCRdb on the multiplex PCR reads, gives a single entry per CDR3 protein. There are hundreds of thousands of distinct CDR3 sequences in the sample; 32% occur only once, and 1.4% lies in the top ten. The sequenced sample consisted of axillary lymph node tissue. Every receptor here comes from a female donor with breast cancer. Some clones in this sample may be carry-over from other donors' samples.

The table lists this clonotype with a few counts. The junction does not match germline at one end; this may be a read error. The V and J genes are TRBV9 and TRBJ2-1; TRBD2 matches at 8 bases. CDR1 is SGDLS, CDR2 YYNGEE, per germline. The CDR3 contains 15 residues. The CDR3 loop is CASSLSGSSYNEPFF. In nucleotides, the CDR3 is TGTGCCAGCAGCCTGAGCGGGAGCTCCTACAATGAGCCGTTCTTC.

This clonotype was seen many times. J is TRBJ1-2 and V is TRBV6-5; the D is unclear. The CDR3 is made up of 13 amino acids. Germline V gives CDR1 MNHEY, CDR2 SVGAGI. V was cut by 5 bases and J by 4 bases, with 11 bases left in between. CDR3 DNA sequence: TGTGCCAGCAGTCACCATGACCTCTATGGCTACACCTTC. This encodes CASSHHDLYGYTF.

This rearrangement joins TRBV20-1 to TRBJ2-1, with 8 bases that match TRBD2. The ends lost 5 bases at V and 12 bases at J; junction bases unmatched: 15. The germline gives CDR1 DFQATT, CDR2 SNEGSKA (reference sequence). This CDR3 region has 14 residues. CDR3: CSAPIAGSYTGQFF. The CDR3 coding sequence is TGCAGTGCTCCAATAGCGGGAAGCTACACTGGGCAGTTCTTC.

This clonotype came up many times. The chain is built from TRBV5-1 and TRBJ2-7, with 7 bases identical to TRBD1. CDR1 and CDR2 (germline): SGHRS, YFSETQ. V trimming: 3 bases; J trimming: 4 bases; junction bases outside the gene matches: 10. CDR3 size: 15 residues. The CDR3 sequence is CASSSRQGVTYEQYF. CDR3 bases: TGCGCCAGCAGCTCAAGACAGGGTGTTACGTACGAGCAGTACTTC.

In its sample, this clonotype was seen many times. The V and J genes are TRBV3-1 and TRBJ2-5; perhaps TRBD2 as D (6 bases). The ends were cut back, 1 base at V and 2 bases at J, with 14 bases in the middle. Germline CDR1 reads LGHDT; CDR2 reads YNNKEL (reference sequence). CDR3 length: 16 residues. The CDR3, as DNA: TGTGCCAGCAGCCAAGGATTCGGGAGTGGGCAAGAGACCCAGTACTTC. Translating gives CASSQGFGSGQETQYF.